This T cell receptor (beta chain) was captured in a study of neurological immune-mediated disorders. There are 13 residues in the CDR3. The germline V and J ends were trimmed by 8 bases and 3 bases, with 11 bases remaining between them. CDR1 and CDR2 from the germline V gene are MNHEY and SMNVEV (reference sequence). This clonotype has at least ten counts. From 15-18 subjects, over 170 million TCR-beta sequences were obtained in each sequencing run. TCRdb used MiXCR to reprocess the 5' RACE reads, holding one entry per CDR3 protein. The sample contains 40,000 to 50,000 distinct CDR3 sequences, about 2.5% of which appear only once.

Sequenced input: PBMCs. The V call is TRBV27, the J call TRBJ1-5; maybe TRBD1 (5 bases). The source is a man aged 25 to 40 with multiple sclerosis. Written as DNA, the CDR3 is TGTGCCAGCCGTTGGGGGGTCAATCAGCCCCAGCATTTT. Its translation is CASRWGVNQPQHF.